These 22 T cell receptor beta chains originate from one sample sequenced in a study of blood T cell repertoires in COVID-19. Sequenced by immunoSEQ multiplex PCR; TCRdb stores in-frame clones only, minus some. The sample has around 480,000 clones, about nine tenths seen once. The sample was peripheral blood. The origin of the receptors is a woman between 45 and 65 years old with COVID-19, enrolled during active disease.

This clone was counted only a few times. This chain links TRBV11-2 with TRBJ2-2, with TRBD1 as a possible D gene (5 bases). There are 15 residues in the CDR3. In germline, CDR1 is SGHAT, CDR2 FQNNGV. Trimming shortened V by 5 bases and J by 4 bases, and 14 bases separated the two germline ends. The CDR3 DNA reads TGTGCCAGCAGCCCCCAAGGGGTGGGCACCGGGGAGCTGTTTTTT. It encodes CASSPQGVGTGELFF. Combining the CDR3 with reference TRBV11-2 and TRBJ2-2 gives the whole variable domain EAGVAQSPRYKIIEKRQSVAFWCNPISGHATLYWYQQILGQGPKLLIQFQNNGVVDDSQLPKDRFSAERLKGVDSTLKIQPAKLEDSAVYLCASSPQGVGTGELFFGEGSRLTVL.

The V call is TRBV6-5, the J call TRBJ2-1, with TRBD2 identical over 9 bases. Trimming at V came to 5 bases and at J to 4 bases, leaving 6 bases not matched to a gene. The CDR3 runs to 15 residues. Germline CDR1 and CDR2: MNHEY and SVGAGI. The CDR3 loop is CASSTSGGTYNEQFF. The CDR3 nucleotides are TGTGCCAGCAGTACGAGCGGGGGGACTTACAATGAGCAGTTCTTC.

The rearrangement joins TRBV11-2 to TRBJ2-1; 11 nucleotides agree with TRBD1. CDR1 and CDR2 from the germline V gene are SGHAT and FQNNGV. V trimming: 4 bases; J trimming: 6 bases; junction bases outside the gene matches: 8. The CDR3 has 16 residues. DNA for the CDR3: TGTGCCAGCAGCTACGGTAGGGGGACAGGGGGCAATGAGCAGTTCTTC. Translated, it gives CASSYGRGTGGNEQFF.

This clone was picked up a small number of times. The chain uses TRBV20-1 and TRBJ1-1, with no clear D. This CDR3 is 11 amino acids long. CDR1 and CDR2 from the germline V gene are DFQATT and SNEGSKA (reference sequence). The CDR3 reads CRSSRGTEAFF. CDR3 coding DNA: TGCAGAAGCAGTAGAGGCACTGAAGCTTTCTTT.

The rearrangement joins TRBV30 to TRBJ2-3; possibly TRBD2 for D (6 bases). CDR3 length: 13 residues. CDR1 is GTSNPN, CDR2 SVGIG, per germline (reference sequence). Trimming pared 3 bases from V and 3 bases from J, leaving 10 bases between. The CDR3 DNA is TGTGCCTGGAGGATCGGGGGAACAGATACGCAGTATTTT. As protein: CAWRIGGTDTQYF.

This chain joins TRBV5-4 and TRBJ2-7, with TRBD2 as a possible D gene (6 bases). Deletions cut 4 bases from V and 7 bases from J, with 18 bases between. This CDR3 region has 14 residues. In germline, CDR1 is SGHNT, CDR2 YYREEE (reference sequence). CDR3 DNA: TGTGCCAGCAGCCTCGCACGGGGGTCGGGGGAGCAGTACTTC. Residues: CASSLARGSGEQYF.

This clone was detected only once. The chain has TRBV12-5 and TRBJ1-5; 7 bases map to TRBD1. The junction had 11 bases not matched to a gene; V was cut back by 5 bases and J by 7 bases. CDR1 and CDR2 (germline): LGHNT, FRNRAP. The CDR3 is 15 residues long. The CDR3, as DNA: TGTGCTAGTGGTCCAGACAGGGTTGGGGGCCAGCCCCAGCATTTT. This codes for CASGPDRVGGQPQHF.

The rearrangement joins TRBV4-1 to TRBJ2-1; TRBD1 is a possible D gene (5 bases). Germline V gives CDR1 MGHRA, CDR2 YSYEKL. CDR3 size: 16 residues. The V end lost 4 bases, the J end lost 6 bases, and 19 bases lay between the germline ends. The CDR3 here is CASSRIQAPLGNEQFF. The CDR3, as DNA: TGCGCCAGCAGCCGCATACAGGCTCCCCTGGGCAATGAGCAGTTCTTC.

The gene calls are TRBV5-3 and TRBJ1-2; tentatively, D is TRBD1 (5 bases). TRBV5-3 carries the ORF label, with uncertain function. The CDR3 runs 12 residues. The germline V and J ends were trimmed by 0 bases and 8 bases, with 8 bases remaining between them. The CDR3 region has the DNA TGTGCCAGAAGCTTGGCAGGGCGAGGCTACACCTTC. It encodes CARSLAGRGYTF.

The chain uses TRBV7-9 and TRBJ2-5, with 12 nucleotides matching TRBD2. This CDR3 contains 15 residues. Germline values: CDR1 SEHNR, CDR2 FQNEAQ (reference sequence). Trimming removed 3 bases from V and 4 bases from J; junction bases left unmatched: 3. The CDR3 region is CASSLLLAGGETQYF. The CDR3, as DNA: TGTGCCAGCAGCTTGCTACTAGCGGGGGGAGAGACCCAGTACTTC. The whole variable domain, filled in from reference TRBV7-9 and TRBJ2-5, reads DTGVSQNPRHKITKRGQNVTFRCDPISEHNRLYWYRQTLGQGPEFLTYFQNEAQLEKSRLLSDRFSAERPKGSFSTLEIQRTEQGDSAMYLCASSLLLAGGETQYFGPGTRLLVL.

The chain couples TRBV7-7 to TRBJ2-3; 13 nucleotides align to TRBD2. Trimming at V came to 4 bases and at J to 4 bases, leaving 5 bases not matched to a gene. Germline V lookup: CDR1 SSHAT, CDR2 FNYEAQ (reference sequence). There are 16 residues in the CDR3. For the CDR3, the DNA is TGTGCCAGCAGCTCGGGACTAGCGGGGAGGTCAGATACGCAGTATTTT. Its translation is CASSSGLAGRSDTQYF.

V and J are TRBV24-1 and TRBJ2-3; 15 bases fit TRBD2. Trimming removed 4 bases from V and 2 bases from J; junction bases left unmatched: 6. Looked up from germline, CDR1 is KGHDR and CDR2 is SFDVKD. This CDR3 spans 18 amino acids. CDR3 protein: CATSEGLAGGGPTDTQYF. CDR3 coding DNA: TGTGCCACCAGTGAAGGACTAGCGGGGGGGGGTCCCACAGATACGCAGTATTTT.

The J gene is TRBJ1-1, the V gene TRBV9; D is possibly TRBD1 (6 bases). Trimming cost V 3 bases and J 9 bases, with 18 bases left between them. Germline V gene data show CDR1 as SGDLS and CDR2 as YYNGEE. This CDR3 comprises 14 residues. The CDR3 nucleotides are TGTGCCAGCAGCGCGCCCGGAGGGGGGGCGAAAGCTTTCTTT. Protein product: CASSAPGGGAKAFF.

This clone has just one count. V and J are TRBV5-6 and TRBJ1-5; D uncertain. The CDR3 has 14 amino acids. Trimming removed 0 bases from V and 4 bases from J, with 8 bases in between. Germline CDR1 reads SGHDT; CDR2 reads YYEEEE. The CDR3 loop reads CASSLGARNQPQHF. Here the CDR3 DNA reads TGTGCCAGCAGCTTGGGGGCCAGAAATCAGCCCCAGCATTTT. Complete variable domain (other parts from reference TRBV5-6 and TRBJ1-5): DAGVTQSPTHLIKTRGQQVTLRCSPKSGHDTVSWYQQALGQGPQFIFQYYEEEERQRGNFPDRFSGHQFPNYSSELNVNALLLGDSALYLCASSLGARNQPQHFGDGTRLSIL.

The chain recombines TRBV7-9 with TRBJ1-2; D is unresolved. The CDR3 spans 13 residues. With 2 bases removed from V and 8 bases from J, the gap between germline ends came to 12 bases. Germline V gene lookup returns CDR1 SEHNR and CDR2 FQNEAQ (reference sequence). The CDR3, as DNA: TGTGCCAGCAGCTTATCACGAGGGTCCGGCTACACCTTC. It specifies CASSLSRGSGYTF.

CDR3 residues: CATKGQGSYEQYF. CDR3 nucleotides: TGTGCCACCAAAGGACAGGGCTCCTACGAGCAGTACTTC. V is TRBV2 and J is TRBJ2-7; 8 bases map to TRBD1. The CDR3 runs to 13 residues. J was trimmed by 0 bases and V by 10 bases; bases with no gene match: 5. CDR1 and CDR2 from the germline V gene are SNHLY and FYNNEI.

This chain links TRBV20-1 with TRBJ1-2; 8 bases line up with TRBD1. This CDR3 spans 11 amino acids. Germline loops: CDR1 DFQATT, CDR2 SNEGSKA (reference sequence). V was pared by 5 bases and J by 6 bases, with 2 bases of the junction left unmatched. The CDR3 loop reads CSAWTGNGYTF. The CDR3 region has the DNA TGCAGTGCTTGGACAGGGAATGGCTACACCTTC.

The chain joins TRBV19 to TRBJ1-1; 7 bases are a match to TRBD1. The CDR3 covers 14 residues. Germline values: CDR1 LNHDA, CDR2 SQIVND (reference sequence). Trimming at V came to 6 bases and at J to 4 bases, leaving 8 bases not matched to a gene. The chain's CDR3 is CASRQGRGGTEAFF. Here the CDR3 DNA reads TGTGCCAGTAGACAGGGGCGCGGAGGCACTGAAGCTTTCTTT. Based on the CDR3 plus reference TRBV19 and TRBJ1-1, the full variable domain is DGGITQSPKYLFRKEGQNVTLSCEQNLNHDAMYWYRQDPGQGLRLIYYSQIVNDFQKGDIAEGYSVSREKKESFPLTVTSAQKNPTAFYLCASRQGRGGTEAFFGQGTRLTVV.

The J gene is TRBJ1-2, the V gene TRBV3-1 (or the pseudogene TRBV3-2); D ambiguous. This CDR3 contains 16 residues. With 2 bases removed from V and 0 bases from J, the gap between germline ends came to 13 bases. Germline loops: CDR1 LGHDT, CDR2 YNNKEL (reference sequence). The CDR3 DNA reads as TGTGCCAGCAGCCAAAGTAGTTCGGTATCTAACTATGGCTACACCTTC. As protein: CASSQSSSVSNYGYTF.

The chain employs TRBV2 and TRBJ1-5; maybe TRBD1 (5 bases). Germline CDR1 SNHLY, CDR2 FYNNEI. Trimming left V 6 bases short and J 0 bases short, with 12 bases between. This CDR3 contains 15 residues. Here the CDR3 DNA reads TGTGCCAGCAGGACACAGGTGAATAGCAATCAGCCCCAGCATTTT. Amino acids: CASRTQVNSNQPQHF.

The chain is built from TRBV6-5 and TRBJ1-2, with D perhaps matching TRBD1 (5 bases). V was pared by 5 bases and J by 7 bases, with 11 bases between. Per the germline V gene, CDR1 is MNHEY and CDR2 is SVGAGI. This CDR3 is built from 12 residues. The CDR3 reads CASSPLGLGYTF. As DNA, the CDR3 is TGTGCCAGCAGTCCCCTGGGGCTTGGCTACACCTTC.

The chain is built from TRBV7-9 and TRBJ2-7; 10 bases match TRBD1. With 4 bases clipped from V and 4 bases from J, the junction kept 10 bases outside the gene matches. CDR3 length equals 16 residues. Germline-derived CDR1 and CDR2 are SEHNR and FQNEAQ (reference sequence). The CDR3 sequence: CASSSQHDRGLYEQYF. The CDR3 DNA reads as TGTGCCAGCAGCTCCCAACACGACAGGGGGCTTTACGAGCAGTACTTC.